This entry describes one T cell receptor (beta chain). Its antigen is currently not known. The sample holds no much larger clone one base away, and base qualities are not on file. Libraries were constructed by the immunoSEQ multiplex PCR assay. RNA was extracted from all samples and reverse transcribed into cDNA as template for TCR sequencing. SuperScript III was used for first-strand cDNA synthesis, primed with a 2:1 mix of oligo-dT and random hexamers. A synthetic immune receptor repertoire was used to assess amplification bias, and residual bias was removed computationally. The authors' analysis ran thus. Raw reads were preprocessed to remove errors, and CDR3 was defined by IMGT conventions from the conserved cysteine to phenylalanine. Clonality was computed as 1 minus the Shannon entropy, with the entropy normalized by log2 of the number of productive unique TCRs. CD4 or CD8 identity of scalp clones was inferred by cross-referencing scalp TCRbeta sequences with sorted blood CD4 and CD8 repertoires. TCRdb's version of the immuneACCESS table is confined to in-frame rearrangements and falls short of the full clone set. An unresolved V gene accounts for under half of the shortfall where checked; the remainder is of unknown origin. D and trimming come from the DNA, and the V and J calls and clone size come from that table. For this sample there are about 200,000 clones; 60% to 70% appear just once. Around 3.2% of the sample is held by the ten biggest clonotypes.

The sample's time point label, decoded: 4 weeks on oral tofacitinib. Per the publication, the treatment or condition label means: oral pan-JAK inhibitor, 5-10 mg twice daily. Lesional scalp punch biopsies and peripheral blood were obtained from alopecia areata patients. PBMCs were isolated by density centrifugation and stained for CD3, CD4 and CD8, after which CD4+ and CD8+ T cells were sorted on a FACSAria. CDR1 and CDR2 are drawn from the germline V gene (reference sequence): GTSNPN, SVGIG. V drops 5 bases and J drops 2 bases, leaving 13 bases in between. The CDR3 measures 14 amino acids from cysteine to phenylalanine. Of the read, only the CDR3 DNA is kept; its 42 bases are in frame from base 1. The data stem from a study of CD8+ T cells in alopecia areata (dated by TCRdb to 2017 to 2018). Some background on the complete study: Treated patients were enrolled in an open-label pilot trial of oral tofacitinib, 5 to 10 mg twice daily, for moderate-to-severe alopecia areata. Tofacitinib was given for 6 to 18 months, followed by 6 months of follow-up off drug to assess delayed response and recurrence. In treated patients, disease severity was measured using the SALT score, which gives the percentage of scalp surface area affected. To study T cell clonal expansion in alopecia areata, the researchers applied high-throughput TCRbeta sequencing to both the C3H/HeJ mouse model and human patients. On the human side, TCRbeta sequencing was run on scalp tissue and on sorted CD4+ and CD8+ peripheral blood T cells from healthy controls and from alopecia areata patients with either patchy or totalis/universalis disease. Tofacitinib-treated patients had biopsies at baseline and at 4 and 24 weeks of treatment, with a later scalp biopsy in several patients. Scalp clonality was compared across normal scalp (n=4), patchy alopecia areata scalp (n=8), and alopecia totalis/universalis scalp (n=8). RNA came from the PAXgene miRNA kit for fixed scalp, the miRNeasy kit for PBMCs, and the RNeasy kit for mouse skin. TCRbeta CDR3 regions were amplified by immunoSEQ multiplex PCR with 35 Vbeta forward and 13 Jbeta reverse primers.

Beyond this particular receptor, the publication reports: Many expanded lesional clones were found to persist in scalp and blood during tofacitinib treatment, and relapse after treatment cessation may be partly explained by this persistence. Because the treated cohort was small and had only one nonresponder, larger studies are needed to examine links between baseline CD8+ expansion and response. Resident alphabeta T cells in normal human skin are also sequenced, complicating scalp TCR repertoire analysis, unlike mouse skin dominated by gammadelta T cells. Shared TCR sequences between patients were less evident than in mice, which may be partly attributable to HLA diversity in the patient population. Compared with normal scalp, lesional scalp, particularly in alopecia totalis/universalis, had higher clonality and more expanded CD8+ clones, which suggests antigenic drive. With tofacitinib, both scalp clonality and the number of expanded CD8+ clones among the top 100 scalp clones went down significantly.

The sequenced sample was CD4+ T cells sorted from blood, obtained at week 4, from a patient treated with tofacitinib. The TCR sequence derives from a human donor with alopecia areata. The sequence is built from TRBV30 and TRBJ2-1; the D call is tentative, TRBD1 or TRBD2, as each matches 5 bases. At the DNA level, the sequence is TGTGCCTGGGGCCGGGACGGACCCTACAATGAGCAGTTCTTC. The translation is CAWGRDGPYNEQFF.